One and the same sample provided the 21 T cell receptor beta chains below, sequenced in a study of cytomegalovirus exposure and HLA in healthy donors. PCR primers comprised 60 Vbeta and 13 Jbeta primers. Sequencing was performed with immunoSEQ multiplex PCR; in TCRdb, only in-frame clones are kept and a portion is missing. The sample's table shows about 210,000 clones. Sequencing used PBMCs. Receptors were obtained from a woman aged 30 to 39 in good health and CMV-seropositive.

V usage is TRBV5-6 and J usage is TRBJ2-7; D gene uncertain. This CDR3 region has 14 residues. Germline-derived CDR1 and CDR2 are SGHDT and YYEEEE. V was pared by 2 bases and J by 2 bases, with 11 bases between. The CDR3, as DNA: TGTGCCAGCAGCTTTCGTCCGCACACCTACGAGCAGTACTTC. Translating it yields CASSFRPHTYEQYF. Filled out from reference TRBV5-6 and TRBJ2-7, the complete variable domain reads DAGVTQSPTHLIKTRGQQVTLRCSPKSGHDTVSWYQQALGQGPQFIFQYYEEEERQRGNFPDRFSGHQFPNYSSELNVNALLLGDSALYLCASSFRPHTYEQYFGPGTRLTVT.

The chain has TRBV28 and TRBJ1-2, with TRBD1 as a possible D gene (5 bases). This CDR3 is 15 amino acids long. Per the germline V gene, CDR1 is MDHEN and CDR2 is SYDVKM. The V end lost 2 bases, the J end lost 5 bases, and 15 bases lay between the germline ends. The CDR3 sequence is CASSLGNVKGYGYTF. The CDR3 coding sequence is TGTGCCAGCAGTTTAGGGAACGTCAAGGGGTATGGCTACACCTTC.

V usage is TRBV11-2 and J usage is TRBJ2-2; 7 bases fit TRBD2. Germline lookup yields CDR1 SGHAT and CDR2 FQNNGV. The CDR3 is 18 amino acids. The ends lost 5 bases at V and 2 bases at J; junction bases unmatched: 14. The CDR3 protein is CASSLQLGTKRNTGELFF. CDR3 coding DNA: TGTGCCAGCAGCCTACAATTAGGGACTAAACGTAACACCGGGGAGCTGTTTTTT.

V and J are TRBV28 and TRBJ1-5; 7 bases fit TRBD1. Trimming cost V 5 bases and J 4 bases; bases outside gene matches: 8. The length of the CDR3 is 15 residues. The germline gives CDR1 MDHEN, CDR2 SYDVKM. The CDR3 DNA is TGTGCCAGCAGTCTCGGACAGGTAGGGAATCAGCCCCAGCATTTT. Protein product: CASSLGQVGNQPQHF.

The rearrangement uses TRBV7-2 and TRBJ2-7, with TRBD2 matching over 10 bases. Germline CDR1 is SGHTA and CDR2 is FQGNSA. CDR3 size: 15 residues. J lost 7 bases, V lost 3 bases, and 9 bases had no gene match. CDR3 protein: CASSLAPSGSGEQYF. CDR3 sequence (DNA): TGTGCCAGCAGCTTGGCGCCTAGCGGGAGTGGTGAGCAGTACTTC.

The chain employs TRBV6-1 and TRBJ1-2; D possibly corresponds to TRBD1 (5 bases). The V gene lost 4 bases and the J gene lost 3 bases, with 6 bases spanning the gap. Germline V lookup: CDR1 MNHNS, CDR2 SASEGT. This CDR3 region has 12 residues. Written as DNA, the CDR3 is TGTGCCAGCAGTGGGGGGGACTATGGCTACACCTTC. This encodes CASSGGDYGYTF.

The chain is built from TRBV10-3 and TRBJ2-5; 10 bases line up with TRBD2. This CDR3 comprises 15 residues. J gave up 1 base and V 4 bases, and 3 bases lay outside the gene matches. Germline lookup yields CDR1 ENHRY and CDR2 SYGVKD. Here the CDR3 reads CAISGLAGAQETQYF. The CDR3 region has the DNA TGTGCCATCAGTGGCCTAGCGGGGGCCCAAGAGACCCAGTACTTC.

The V call is TRBV27, the J call TRBJ2-1, with D perhaps TRBD1 (5 bases). The germline V gene has CDR1 MNHEY and CDR2 SMNVEV (reference sequence). This CDR3 is 17 amino acids long. Trimming pared 3 bases from V and 1 base from J, leaving 16 bases between. The CDR3 reads CASSFIGAQESYNEQFF. The CDR3 DNA reads TGTGCCAGCAGTTTTATAGGGGCGCAGGAGTCCTACAATGAGCAGTTCTTC.

The V and J genes are TRBV9 and TRBJ2-3; D might be TRBD2 (6 bases). Per germline, CDR1 SGDLS and CDR2 YYNGEE. The ends were cut back, 0 bases at V and 0 bases at J, with 8 bases in the middle. The CDR3 extends over 15 amino acids. The CDR3 protein is CASSVGLASTDTQYF. CDR3 bases: TGTGCCAGCAGCGTAGGCCTAGCGAGCACAGATACGCAGTATTTT.

The V and J genes are TRBV5-8 and TRBJ2-2, with 7 bases that match TRBD1. Per the germline V gene, CDR1 is SGHTS and CDR2 is YDEGEE. CDR3 length equals 15 residues. Losses at the gene ends were 1 base for V and 1 base for J; bases not matched to a gene: 1. The CDR3: CASSLTGVNTGELFF. CDR3 DNA sequence: TGTGCCAGCAGCTTGACAGGGGTGAACACCGGGGAGCTGTTTTTT.

V gene TRBV10-3 combines with J gene TRBJ1-2; D remains unclear. V was clipped by 7 bases and J by 3 bases, with 12 bases between them. The CDR3 is made up of 13 amino acids. CDR1 and CDR2 from the germline V gene are ENHRY and SYGVKD. The CDR3: CAITVEQHYGYTF. CDR3 coding DNA: TGTGCCATCACGGTCGAACAGCACTATGGCTACACCTTC.

V is TRBV7-9 and J is TRBJ1-2; maybe TRBD1 (5 bases). The CDR3 covers 18 residues. V was cut by 2 bases and J by 2 bases, with 21 bases left in between. Germline V gene lookup returns CDR1 SEHNR and CDR2 FQNEAQ (reference sequence). The DNA of the CDR3 is TGTGCCAGCAGCTTATATGGGACGGGGGGAGAATCCAACTATGGCTACACCTTC. Translation gives CASSLYGTGGESNYGYTF.

The chain combines TRBV30 with TRBJ2-3; tentative D call: TRBD2 (7 bases). V gave up 3 bases and J gave up 4 bases, with 11 bases separating them. CDR1 GTSNPN and CDR2 SVGIG come from the germline V gene (reference sequence). The CDR3 contains 13 residues. CDR3 in DNA: TGTGCCTGGAGCTACGGGGGGCCAGATACGCAGTATTTT. Protein: CAWSYGGPDTQYF.

The gene calls are TRBV9 and TRBJ1-1; 7 nucleotides match TRBD1. CDR3 size: 16 residues. CDR1 is SGDLS, CDR2 YYNGEE, per germline. V was pared by 4 bases and J by 0 bases, with 9 bases of the junction left unmatched. The CDR3 loop is CASSPNPGQMNTEAFF. As DNA, the CDR3 is TGTGCCAGCAGCCCTAACCCGGGACAGATGAACACTGAAGCTTTCTTT.

This chain joins TRBV18 and TRBJ1-6; 8 bases map to TRBD1. CDR1 is KGHSH and CDR2 is LQKENI in the germline V gene. The CDR3 sequence is 15 residues long. With 2 bases clipped from V and 5 bases from J, the junction kept 2 bases outside the gene matches. The DNA of the CDR3 is TGTGCCAGCTCACCAGACAGGGGTAATAATTCACCCCTCCACTTT. Translation gives CASSPDRGNNSPLHF.

The chain uses TRBV11-2 and TRBJ2-7, with TRBD2 matching 9 bases. CDR3 length: 15 amino acids. Trimming at V came to 4 bases and at J to 3 bases, leaving 7 bases not matched to a gene. Looked up from germline, CDR1 is SGHAT and CDR2 is FQNNGV. CDR3 protein: CASSSIAGEGYEQYF. The CDR3 nucleotides read TGTGCCAGCAGCTCCATAGCGGGAGAAGGCTACGAGCAGTACTTC.

The chain is built from TRBV5-5 and TRBJ2-6, with D possibly matching TRBD1 (6 bases). V was pared by 0 bases and J by 1 base, with 8 bases between. There are 16 residues in the CDR3. The germline gives CDR1 SGHKS, CDR2 YYEKEE (reference sequence). CDR3 region: CASSLDTGSGANVLTF. Here the CDR3 DNA reads TGTGCCAGCAGCTTGGATACAGGGTCTGGGGCCAACGTCCTGACTTTC.

The V gene is TRBV11-3, the J gene TRBJ2-1; 7 positions agree with TRBD2. The CDR3 length is 14 residues. Per the germline V gene, CDR1 is SGHNT and CDR2 is YENEEA. Trimming removed 4 bases from V and 6 bases from J; junction bases left unmatched: 6. The CDR3 region has the DNA TGTGCCAGCAGCTCCCACGGGGAGGGCAATGAGCAGTTCTTC. Translated: CASSSHGEGNEQFF. Full variable domain (missing parts from reference TRBV11-3 and TRBJ2-1): EAGVVQSPRYKIIEKKQPVAFWCNPISGHNTLYWYLQNLGQGPELLIRYENEEAVDDSQLPKDRFSAERLKGVDSTLKIQPAELGDSAVYLCASSSHGEGNEQFFGPGTRLTVL.

J is TRBJ2-5 and V is TRBV19; D is perhaps TRBD2 (5 bases). Germline V gene data show CDR1 as LNHDA and CDR2 as SQIVND (reference sequence). The CDR3 is made up of 14 amino acids. Trimming cost V 6 bases and J 3 bases, with 14 bases left between them. Here the CDR3 reads CASSRGLHEETQYF. The CDR3 region has the DNA TGTGCCAGTAGCCGGGGTCTTCACGAAGAGACCCAGTACTTC.

The CDR3 DNA sequence: TGCAGTGTCGGCGGGGTCTACGAGCAGTACTTC. It specifies CSVGGVYEQYF. V usage is TRBV20-1 and J usage is TRBJ2-7; TRBD2 might be the D (6 bases). The V and J ends lost 7 bases and 3 bases respectively, with 10 bases between them. The CDR3 sequence is 11 residues long. CDR1 and CDR2 from the germline V gene are DFQATT and SNEGSKA (reference sequence).

CDR3 DNA: TGTGCCAGCAACCACCCGACCGGAGACAGGGCCGAGCAGTACTTC. This sequence encodes CASNHPTGDRAEQYF. V is TRBV21-1 and J is TRBJ2-7; TRBD1, the table's D call, lacks a check against the DNA. TRBV21-1 is described as a pseudogene. The CDR3 runs 15 residues.